Included here is one TCR beta chain sequence, with context. Healthy bone marrow donors made up the cohort. Both 60 Vbeta primers and 13 Jbeta primers went into the PCR. Under the authors' procedure: The count from a later analysis was 79 million or so unique TCR beta chains, around 10 million of them shared. The data were produced by immunoSEQ multiplex PCR, yet TCRdb's version contains in-frame clones alone and is incomplete. V, J and clone size were drawn from that table, and D and trimming were deduced from the DNA. The data contain about 130,000 clones, over 70% of them singletons. CDR3 length equals 14 residues. Germline V gives CDR1 SEHNR, CDR2 FQNEAQ (reference sequence). Trimming at V came to 4 bases and at J to 4 bases, leaving 7 bases not matched to a gene. The sample comes from a study of cytomegalovirus exposure and HLA in healthy donors.

This chain joins TRBV7-9 and TRBJ2-7; 7 bases match TRBD2. The sample was PBMCs. This clonotype was obtained from a female donor in good health and CMV-seronegative. CDR3 sequence: CASSSDTSEYEQYF. In nucleotides, the CDR3 is TGTGCCAGCAGCTCAGATACTAGCGAATACGAGCAGTACTTC.